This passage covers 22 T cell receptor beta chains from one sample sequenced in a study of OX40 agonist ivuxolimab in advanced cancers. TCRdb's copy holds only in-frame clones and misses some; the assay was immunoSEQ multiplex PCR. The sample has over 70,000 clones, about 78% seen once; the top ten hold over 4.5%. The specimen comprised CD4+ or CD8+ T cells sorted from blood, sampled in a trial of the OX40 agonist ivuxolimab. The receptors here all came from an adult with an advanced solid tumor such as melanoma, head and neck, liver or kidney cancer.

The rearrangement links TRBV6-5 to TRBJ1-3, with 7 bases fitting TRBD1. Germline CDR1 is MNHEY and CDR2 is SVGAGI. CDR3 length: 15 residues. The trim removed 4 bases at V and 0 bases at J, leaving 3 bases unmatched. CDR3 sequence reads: CASSSRDSSGNTIYF. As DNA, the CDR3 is TGTGCCAGCAGTTCCCGGGACAGCTCTGGAAACACCATATATTTT.

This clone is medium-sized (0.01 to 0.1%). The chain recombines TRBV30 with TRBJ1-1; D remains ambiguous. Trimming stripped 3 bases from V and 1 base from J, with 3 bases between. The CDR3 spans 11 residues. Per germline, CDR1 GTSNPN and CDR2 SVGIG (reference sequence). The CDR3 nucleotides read TGTGCCTGGAGGACGAACACTGAAGCTTTCTTT. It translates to CAWRTNTEAFF. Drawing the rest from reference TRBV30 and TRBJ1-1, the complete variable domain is SQTIHQWPATLVQPVGSPLSLECTVEGTSNPNLYWYRQAAGRGLQLLFYSVGIGQISSEVPQNLSASRPQDRQFILSSKKLLLSDSGFYLCAWRTNTEAFFGQGTRLTVV.

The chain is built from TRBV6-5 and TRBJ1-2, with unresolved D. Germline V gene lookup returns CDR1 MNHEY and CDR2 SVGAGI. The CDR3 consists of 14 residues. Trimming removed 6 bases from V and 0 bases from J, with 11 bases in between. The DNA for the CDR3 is TGTGCCAGCAGGACATCAGGAGCTAACTATGGCTACACCTTC. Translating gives CASRTSGANYGYTF.

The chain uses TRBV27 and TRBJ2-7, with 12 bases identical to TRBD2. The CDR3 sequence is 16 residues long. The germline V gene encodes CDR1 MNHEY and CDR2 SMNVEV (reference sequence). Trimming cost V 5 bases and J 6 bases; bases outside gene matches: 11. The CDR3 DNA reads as TGTGCCAGCAGTGCCATTCTAGCGGGAGGGGAGCCCGAGCAGTACTTC. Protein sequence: CASSAILAGGEPEQYF.

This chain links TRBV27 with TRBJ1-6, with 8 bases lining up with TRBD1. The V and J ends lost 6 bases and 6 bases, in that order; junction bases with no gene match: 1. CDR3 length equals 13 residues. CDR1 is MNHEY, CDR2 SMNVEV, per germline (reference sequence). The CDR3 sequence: CASSGQGNSPLHF. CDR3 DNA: TGTGCCAGCAGCGGACAGGGTAATTCACCCCTCCACTTT.

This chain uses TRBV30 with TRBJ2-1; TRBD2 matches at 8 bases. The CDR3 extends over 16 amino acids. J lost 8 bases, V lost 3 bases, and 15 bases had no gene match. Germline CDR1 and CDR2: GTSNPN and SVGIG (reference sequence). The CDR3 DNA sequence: TGTGCCTGGAGGGGGGGTGGTAGCGGGACCGGTGATGAGCAGTTCTTC. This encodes CAWRGGGSGTGDEQFF.

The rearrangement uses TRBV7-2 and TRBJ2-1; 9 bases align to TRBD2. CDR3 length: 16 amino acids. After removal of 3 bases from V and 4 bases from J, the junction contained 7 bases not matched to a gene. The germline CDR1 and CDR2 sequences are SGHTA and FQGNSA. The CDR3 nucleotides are TGTGCCAGCAGCTTTGTGGCGGGAGGGAGGTACAATGAGCAGTTCTTC. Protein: CASSFVAGGRYNEQFF.

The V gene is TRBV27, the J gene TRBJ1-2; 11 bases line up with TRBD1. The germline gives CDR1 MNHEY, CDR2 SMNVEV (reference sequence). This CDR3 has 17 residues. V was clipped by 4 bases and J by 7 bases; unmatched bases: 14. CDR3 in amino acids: CASSSSPRDRGLGGYTF. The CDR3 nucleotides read TGTGCCAGCAGTTCCTCACCCCGGGACAGGGGGTTAGGTGGCTACACCTTC.

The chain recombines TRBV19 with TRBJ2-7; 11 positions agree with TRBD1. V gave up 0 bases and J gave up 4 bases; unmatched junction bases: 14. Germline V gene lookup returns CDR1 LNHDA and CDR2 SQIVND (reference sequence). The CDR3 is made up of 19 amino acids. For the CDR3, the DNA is TGTGCCAGTAGTATAGATCCAAGGGGACAGGGGGGTCTTCGATACGAGCAGTACTTC. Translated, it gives CASSIDPRGQGGLRYEQYF.

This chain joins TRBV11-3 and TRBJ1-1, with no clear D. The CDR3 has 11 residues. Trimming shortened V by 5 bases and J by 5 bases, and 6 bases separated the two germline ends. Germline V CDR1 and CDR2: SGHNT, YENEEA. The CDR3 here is CASSRDTEAFF. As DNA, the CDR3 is TGTGCCAGCAGCCGCGATACTGAAGCTTTCTTT. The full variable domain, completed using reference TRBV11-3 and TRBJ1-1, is EAGVVQSPRYKIIEKKQPVAFWCNPISGHNTLYWYLQNLGQGPELLIRYENEEAVDDSQLPKDRFSAERLKGVDSTLKIQPAELGDSAVYLCASSRDTEAFFGQGTRLTVV.

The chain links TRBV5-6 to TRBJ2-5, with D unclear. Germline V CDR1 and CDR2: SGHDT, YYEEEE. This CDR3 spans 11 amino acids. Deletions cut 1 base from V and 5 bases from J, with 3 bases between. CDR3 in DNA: TGTGCCAGCAGCTTGAGGGAGACCCAGTACTTC. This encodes CASSLRETQYF.

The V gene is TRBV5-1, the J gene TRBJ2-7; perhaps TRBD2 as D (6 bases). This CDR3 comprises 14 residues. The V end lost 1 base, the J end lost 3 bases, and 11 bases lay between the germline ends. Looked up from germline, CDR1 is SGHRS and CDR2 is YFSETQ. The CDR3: CASSLRDFFYEQYF. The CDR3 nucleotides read TGCGCCAGCAGCTTGCGGGACTTCTTCTACGAGCAGTACTTC. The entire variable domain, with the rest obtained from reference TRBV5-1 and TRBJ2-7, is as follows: KAGVTQTPRYLIKTRGQQVTLSCSPISGHRSVSWYQQTPGQGLQFLFEYFSETQRNKGNFPGRFSGRQFSNSRSEMNVSTLELGDSALYLCASSLRDFFYEQYFGPGTRLTVT.

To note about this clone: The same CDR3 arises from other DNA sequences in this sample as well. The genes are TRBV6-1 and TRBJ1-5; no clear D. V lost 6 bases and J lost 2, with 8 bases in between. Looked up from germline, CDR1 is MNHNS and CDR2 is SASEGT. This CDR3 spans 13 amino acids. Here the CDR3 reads CASSPQGNQPQHF. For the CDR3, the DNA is TGTGCCAGCAGCCCCCAGGGCAATCAGCCCCAGCATTTT.

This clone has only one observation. As DNA, the CDR3 is TGTGCCAGCAGCCAAGCTCTGACTAGCGGGAGATTCATAGTCTACAATGAGCAGTTCTTC. The encoded protein is CASSQALTSGRFIVYNEQFF. V gene TRBV14 combines with J gene TRBJ2-1; 12 positions match TRBD2. Unmatched junction bases numbered 13, after V lost 1 base and J lost 3 bases. The CDR3 extends over 20 amino acids. Per the germline V gene, CDR1 is SGHDN and CDR2 is FVKESK.

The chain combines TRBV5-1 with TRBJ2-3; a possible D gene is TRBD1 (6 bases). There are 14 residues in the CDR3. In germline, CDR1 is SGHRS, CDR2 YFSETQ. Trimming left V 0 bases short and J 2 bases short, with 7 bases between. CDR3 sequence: CASSLGDTTDTQYF. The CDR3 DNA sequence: TGCGCCAGCAGCTTGGGGGACACCACAGATACGCAGTATTTT.

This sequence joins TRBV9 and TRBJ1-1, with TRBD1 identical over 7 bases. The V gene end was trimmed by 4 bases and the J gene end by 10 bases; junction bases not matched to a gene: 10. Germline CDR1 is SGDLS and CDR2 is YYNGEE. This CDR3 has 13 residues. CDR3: CASSPDRNRVAFF. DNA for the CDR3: TGTGCCAGCAGCCCGGACAGGAATAGGGTAGCTTTCTTT.

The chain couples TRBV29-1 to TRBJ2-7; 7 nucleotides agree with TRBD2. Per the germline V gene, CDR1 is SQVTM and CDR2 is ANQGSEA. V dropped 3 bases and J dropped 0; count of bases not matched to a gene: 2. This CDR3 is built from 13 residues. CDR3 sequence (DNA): TGCAGCGTTGACAGGGAGGGCTCCTACGAGCAGTACTTC. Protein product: CSVDREGSYEQYF.

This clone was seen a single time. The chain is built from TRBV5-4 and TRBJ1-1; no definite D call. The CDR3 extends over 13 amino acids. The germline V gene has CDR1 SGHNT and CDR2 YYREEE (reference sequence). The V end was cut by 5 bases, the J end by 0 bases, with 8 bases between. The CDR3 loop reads CASRTGMNTEAFF. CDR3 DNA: TGTGCCAGCAGAACGGGGATGAACACTGAAGCTTTCTTT.

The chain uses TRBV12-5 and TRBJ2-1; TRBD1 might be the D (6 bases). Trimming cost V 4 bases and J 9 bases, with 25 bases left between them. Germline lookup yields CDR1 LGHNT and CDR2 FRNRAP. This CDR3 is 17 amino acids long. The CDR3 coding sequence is TGTGCTAGTGGTTCGACCCGTGGGGCAGGGGTGTATACTGAGCAGTTCTTC. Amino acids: CASGSTRGAGVYTEQFF.

CDR3 region: CASSASGGLTDTQYF. CDR3 nucleotides: TGTGCCAGCAGCGCCAGCGGGGGGCTCACAGATACGCAGTATTTT. The chain joins TRBV7-8 to TRBJ2-3; TRBD2 aligns across 9 bases. Losses at the gene ends were 5 bases for V and 2 bases for J; bases not matched to a gene: 5. Germline V gene sequence: CDR1 SGHVS, CDR2 FQNEAQ. This CDR3 contains 15 residues.

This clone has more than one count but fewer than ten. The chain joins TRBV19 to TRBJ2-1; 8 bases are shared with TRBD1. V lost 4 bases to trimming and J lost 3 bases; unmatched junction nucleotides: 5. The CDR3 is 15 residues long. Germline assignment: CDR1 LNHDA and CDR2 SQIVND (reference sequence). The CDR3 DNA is TGTGCCAGTAGTACCGGGACAGGTGTCTACAATGAGCAGTTCTTC. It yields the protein CASSTGTGVYNEQFF.

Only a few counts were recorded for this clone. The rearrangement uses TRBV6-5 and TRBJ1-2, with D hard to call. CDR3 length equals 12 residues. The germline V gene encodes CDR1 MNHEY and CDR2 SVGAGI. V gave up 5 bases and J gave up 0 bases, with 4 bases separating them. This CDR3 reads CASSPSNYGYTF. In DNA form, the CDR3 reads TGTGCCAGCAGTCCCTCTAACTATGGCTACACCTTC.